One and the same sample provided the 11 T cell receptor beta chains below, sequenced in a study of long-term antiretroviral therapy in people with HIV. The assay used was immunoSEQ (version v3.0), run at survey level. Only in-frame clones appear in the TCRdb table, and some are missing; sequencing was by immunoSEQ multiplex PCR. The sample consists of about 24,000 clones, less than 90% of them appearing once. Sequenced here: unsorted PBMCs, sampled 0.4 years after starting antiretroviral therapy. Receptors originate from a man aged 50 to 59 with HIV.

V is TRBV11-2 and J is TRBJ2-2; maybe TRBD2 (6 bases). Trimming cost V 7 bases and J 5 bases, with 14 bases left between them. CDR3 size: 14 residues. Per germline, CDR1 SGHAT and CDR2 FQNNGV. DNA for the CDR3: TGTGCCAGCACCCTCACTCTAGCGACCGGGGAGCTGTTTTTT. It specifies CASTLTLATGELFF.

There are a few counts of this clone. The chain has TRBV6-6 and TRBJ2-6; tentative D call: TRBD1 (6 bases). V lost 8 bases and J lost 3, with 14 bases in between. CDR1 MNHNY and CDR2 SVGAGI come from the germline V gene (reference sequence). CDR3 length: 15 amino acids. This CDR3 is CASSDSLFGANVLTF. The DNA for the CDR3 is TGTGCCAGCTCGGACAGTTTATTTGGGGCCAACGTCCTGACTTTC.

V gene TRBV4-2 combines with J gene TRBJ1-1, with 8 bases fitting TRBD1. The trim removed 2 bases at V and 6 bases at J, leaving 14 bases unmatched. Per the germline V gene, CDR1 is LGHNA and CDR2 is YNFKEQ. The CDR3 runs to 17 residues. The CDR3 loop reads CASSQPPRGQGAAEAFF. Here the CDR3 DNA reads TGTGCCAGCAGCCAACCCCCTCGGGGCCAGGGGGCAGCTGAAGCTTTCTTT.

V and J are TRBV6-1 and TRBJ1-5, with no clear D. The CDR3 is 13 amino acids. The germline V and J ends were trimmed by 10 bases and 0 bases, with 10 bases remaining between them. From germline, CDR1 is MNHNS and CDR2 SASEGT. CDR3: CAIRSNSNQPQHF. The CDR3 DNA sequence: TGTGCCATCAGGTCCAATAGCAATCAGCCCCAGCATTTT.

The V gene is TRBV9, the J gene TRBJ1-6, with TRBD1 matching 10 bases. Germline V gene lookup returns CDR1 SGDLS and CDR2 YYNGEE. The trim removed 2 bases at V and 9 bases at J, leaving 8 bases unmatched. The length of the CDR3 is 16 residues. For the CDR3, the DNA is TGTGCCAGCAGCGTTACCCCGGGACAGGGGTCTTCACCCCTCCACTTT. It translates to CASSVTPGQGSSPLHF.

This clone was observed a few times. The chain joins TRBV25-1 to TRBJ1-6; D is perhaps TRBD1 (6 bases). The CDR3 has 15 residues. Trimming removed 3 bases from V and 6 bases from J, with 12 bases in between. The germline gives CDR1 MGHDK, CDR2 SYGVNS. The CDR3 here is CASSDGWGANSPLHF. CDR3 sequence (DNA): TGTGCCAGCAGTGATGGATGGGGGGCTAATTCACCCCTCCACTTT.

The chain recombines TRBV30 with TRBJ1-6; D not resolved. Germline-derived CDR1 and CDR2 are GTSNPN and SVGIG (reference sequence). This CDR3 has 13 residues. Deletions cut 4 bases from V and 7 bases from J, with 11 bases between. In nucleotides, the CDR3 is TGTGCCTGGACTGAACAGCTGAATTCACCCCTCCACTTT. The encoded protein is CAWTEQLNSPLHF.

This clone was recorded a few times. Other DNA sequences within the sample encode an identical CDR3. The chain carries TRBV9 and TRBJ1-1; maybe TRBD1 (6 bases). The germline CDR1 and CDR2 sequences are SGDLS and YYNGEE. The V gene lost 0 bases and the J gene lost 5 bases, with 14 bases spanning the gap. The CDR3 is 15 residues long. The CDR3 is CASSVGGGGGTEAFF. The CDR3 coding sequence is TGTGCCAGCAGCGTAGGAGGGGGAGGGGGAACTGAAGCTTTCTTT. Combining the CDR3 with reference TRBV9 and TRBJ1-1 gives the whole variable domain DSGVTQTPKHLITATGQRVTLRCSPRSGDLSVYWYQQSLDQGLQFLIQYYNGEERAKGNILERFSAQQFPDLHSELNLSSLELGDSALYFCASSVGGGGGTEAFFGQGTRLTVV.

V and J are TRBV29-1 and TRBJ1-2; TRBD1 is a possible D gene (6 bases). V was shortened by 8 bases and J by 6 bases, with 19 bases between the two germline ends. Germline loops: CDR1 SQVTM, CDR2 ANQGSEA. CDR3 length: 13 residues. The CDR3 here is CSIGQLDGHGYTF. Here the CDR3 DNA reads TGCAGCATTGGACAGTTAGACGGACATGGCTACACCTTC.

J is TRBJ2-3 and V is TRBV4-2, with TRBD1 matching 9 bases. The length of the CDR3 is 17 residues. Trimming took 0 bases from V and 3 from J; bases not matched to a gene: 7. CDR1 and CDR2 from the germline V gene are LGHNA and YNFKEQ. The CDR3 DNA is TGTGCCAGCAGCCAAGATCCCACAGGGGGCGGAACAGATACGCAGTATTTT. Protein: CASSQDPTGGGTDTQYF.

The chain has TRBV7-8 and TRBJ1-6; 10 bases map to TRBD1. The germline V gene encodes CDR1 SGHVS and CDR2 FQNEAQ. The CDR3 contains 16 residues. V lost 5 bases to trimming and J lost 7 bases; unmatched junction nucleotides: 8. The CDR3 protein is CASSPTGGRGNSPLHF. As DNA, the CDR3 is TGTGCCAGCAGCCCGACAGGGGGCCGAGGGAATTCACCCCTCCACTTT.